This T cell receptor (beta chain) originates from a study of cytomegalovirus exposure and HLA in healthy donors (dated by TCRdb to the late 2010s). Some background on the complete study: In an earlier analysis of under 750 of the donors, approximately 260 Gb of sequence data and approximately 100 million unique TCR beta sequences from 150 million to 200 million T cells were reported. Around 330 gigabases of sequencing data and around 80 million unique TCR sequences made up an early release that covered around 640 HLA-typed donors. Typing coverage varied by locus: roughly 620-640 donors for A, B, C, DRB1 and DQB1; approximately 500 for DQA1; 600 to 610 for DPA1; around 490 for DPB1. Class I and class II HLA loci were covered by the typing at four-digit resolution. Rather than drawing on any new phenotypic data, the later analysis identified candidate immune exposures from TCR beta sequences and the way those sequences occurred across donors. The aim of the study was to test whether cataloging public T cell receptors could identify signatures of past pathogen exposure. In a later analysis, previously published TCR beta repertoires from 666 donors were re-analyzed and high-resolution HLA genotyping was added so that TCR occurrence patterns could be studied. All discovery cohort repertoires had been generated using a single sequencing platform. A later genetic analysis used genome-wide SNP genotypes for 398 of the 666 donors, treating that subset as a discovery cohort. An earlier analysis of 587 of the donors used high-throughput TCR beta sequencing to judge whether each TCR beta V gene segment behaved as functional or pseudogenic. A separate validation cohort of 90 to 150 different subjects was used in addition to the approximately 640-subject first cohort. On average, around 230,000 unique TCR beta nucleotide sequences were sequenced per donor among 398 genotyped donors of the cohort, with approximately 18% of those sequences being non-productive. Donor age, sex, ethnicity and CMV serostatus were collected together with the repertoire data. The study profiled the T cell repertoires of about 720 subjects by immunosequencing and related them to cytomegalovirus serostatus. Among the roughly 430 genotyped donors, around 81% belonged to the genetic ancestry cluster associated with self-reported Caucasian donors. Because of strong linkage in the cohort, roughly five DR-DQ haplotypes were treated as single units for association and clustering. To predict cytomegalovirus infection status, the study combined high-throughput TCR immunosequencing, statistical association of individual TCRs with disease status, and machine learning.

To prepare the library, the immunoSEQ multiplex PCR assay was applied. The multiplex PCR relied on a mix of 60 forward primers for TCR Vbeta segments and 13 reverse primers for TCR Jbeta segments. Amplification of the CDR3 region of rearranged TCR beta genes was performed with a multiplex PCR assay on genomic DNA. The Illumina HiSeq System was used to sequence the amplified TCR beta libraries as 87-base-pair reads. In the original analysis: Across the 500 to 750 repertoires, a later analysis counted 80 million or so unique TCR beta chains, roughly 11 million of which were shared by at least two donors. A nearest-neighbor algorithm error-corrected the raw reads and collapsed the reads into unique sequences, merging closely related sequences to remove PCR and sequencing errors. V, D and J gene segments were assigned by aligning CDR3 sequences to IMGT reference sequences. For a sequence to be retained, a match of at least six nucleotides was required to both a V gene segment and a J gene segment. A rearrangement counted as productive if the CDR3 had no stop codons and remained in frame with V and J, and every other rearrangement counted as non-productive. Following IMGT convention, CDR3 was defined as the stretch from the second conserved V-encoded cysteine to the conserved J-encoded phenylalanine. The earlier analysis of 500 to 600 of the donors excluded sequences that lacked an unambiguous match to a single V gene segment. In an earlier analysis of a few hundred of the donors, V segments were called functional above 56.7% productive rearrangements and were called segregating when the between-donor standard deviation exceeded 5%. A statistical classification framework was built to diagnose cytomegalovirus status from the catalog of TCR beta chain sequences. V and J gene assignment, in a later analysis, came from comparing TCR nucleotide sequences with IMGT/GENE-DB human TR gene sequences. The TCRdist pipeline was used in a later analysis to assign CDR3 sequences and most-parsimonious VDJ recombination scenarios. In a later analysis, each TCR beta chain was defined by its CDR3 amino acid sequence together with its V-gene family, and reads lacking a unique V-gene family were excluded. To address suspected cross-contamination and a sequencing artifact, a later analysis removed a few hundred highly shared, low-generation-probability nucleotide sequences. For each public chain, a later analysis derived a clonal expansion index from normalized ranks of inferred template counts within each repertoire. In a later analysis, generation probabilities were computed with a VDJ recombination model fitted to out-of-frame rearrangements, and the resulting probabilities were checked against IGoR. A later analysis scored TCR-TCR, TCR-HLA and TCR-CMV co-occurrence with hypergeometric tests, applying a repertoire-size bias correction to TCR pairs. A later analysis estimated false discovery rates by permuting HLA or CMV assignments 20 times. In a later analysis, co-occurring TCRs were grouped with DBSCAN, and TCRdist sequence similarity was added when clustering was performed within HLA-allele-positive subsets. Repertoires with fewer than 30,000 or more than 120,000 public chains, plus five repertoires with anomalous nucleotide sharing, were excluded from co-occurrence clustering. TCRdb limited this immuneACCESS table to in-frame rearrangements with V and J called. A share of clones is missing; checked studies link under half to unresolved V genes, and the rest is unexplained. The V and J calls and clone size are taken from that table; D and trimming were inferred from the DNA. Recorded for this sample are approximately 100,000 clones; approximately 79% of them occurred a single time. In total, the top ten clones hold 3.8% of the sample.

Broad study findings and their caveats: The study gave a list of some 150 TCR beta chains associated with cytomegalovirus. A later analysis found that most CMV-associated TCR beta chains appeared HLA-restricted, with HLA associations seemingly driven largely by CMV exposure. A later analysis reported that several top co-occurrence clusters appeared linked to parvovirus B19, influenza, CMV and Epstein-Barr virus. Broadly in line with IMGT annotations, most TCR beta V segments showed up in productive rearrangements about 90% or about 30% of the time in an earlier analysis of approximately 640 of the donors. Because HLA typing was missing for some donors at each locus, association tests included only the typed subset. A further reported finding was that TCR beta sequences accurately predicted the HLA-A and HLA-B alleles for most subjects in the first cohort. Linkage disequilibrium might explain the correlated functional status among segregating V segments, but an unknown experimental factor could not be excluded. The classifier was reported to diagnose cytomegalovirus status with high specificity and sensitivity in both the original and validation cohorts. Approximately 18 rarely observed V segments, including chromosome 9 orphons, were excluded from the earlier analysis of 550 to 700 of the donors because counts were too low. The authors suggested that the approach could potentially be generalized to other disease states and immunological phenotypes. An association between a missense DCLRE1C variant and V-gene and J-gene trimming of TCR beta chains was found in a later genetic analysis and replicated in an independent cohort. Assigning TCR associations to individual alleles was difficult when HLA alleles, especially DR and DQ, strongly co-occurred. Compared with the approximately 720-donor mean, donors in an Asian-associated ancestry cluster had fewer N-insertions in productive TCRs, according to a later genetic analysis. Three of the identified cytomegalovirus-associated TCR beta chains were confirmed in vitro to be specific for cytomegalovirus antigens. While some public TCRs were present in many individuals, most TCR sequences turned up only very rarely across donors. In a later analysis, HLA-associated TCR beta chains showed more clonal expansion and lower generation probabilities than non-associated chains that were equally common. At a false discovery rate of 0.05, a later analysis linked around 15,000 TCR beta sequences to specific HLA alleles. In a later analysis, TCR association rates were found to vary across HLA loci, with the most associated TCRs seen for DRB1 alleles and the fewest for HLA-C alleles. In this cohort, only TCR beta chains were sequenced, and detectable features were limited by the absence of alpha or paired-chain data. The sequencing pipeline was judged likely to have produced a cluster of highly shared sequence variants as a technical artifact. CMV serostatus was the only immune exposure information available for the cohort. Presence/absence analyses assumed roughly uniform sequencing depth across donors, an assumption that may not hold. Some IMGT-functional V segments, including TRBV6-2 and TRBV6-3, could not be distinguished by the 87-base-pair reads and were therefore excluded.

Of note for this clone: There is no known antigen for this receptor. Base-call qualities are not available, and no considerably larger clone is one nucleotide away.

The cohort consisted of approximately 690 healthy bone marrow donors. All cohort members were sampled while nominally healthy, although unrecorded immune exposures were likely present. The donor tested CMV seronegative, placing the donor among the approximately 400 seronegative members of the cohort. A peripheral blood sample was provided by each donor, and peripheral blood mononuclear cells were used for TCR beta sequencing. The Qiagen DNeasy Blood Extraction Kit was used to extract genomic DNA from the blood cell samples. The CDR3 holds 16 amino acids from the cysteine to the phenylalanine. Of all the DNA, just the CDR3 is kept, 48 bases in frame from base 1. Per the germline V gene (reference sequence), SEHNR is the CDR1 and FQNEAQ is the CDR2. V was cut back by 0 bases and J by 4 bases, leaving a gap of 16 bases between them.

The receptor's source is a woman between 40 and 50 years old in good health and CMV-seronegative. Sequencing was done on a sample of PBMCs. This chain joins TRBV7-9 to TRBJ2-7; the D segment could be TRBD2, given 5 matching bases. The DNA sequence follows: TGTGCCAGCAGCTTAGCGCGGGTGACGGAGGATTACGAGCAGTACTTC. It is translated as CASSLARVTEDYEQYF.